The sequence of this TCR beta chain was determined in a study of identical twins. A universal primer site was incorporated via template switching, and the cDNA contained unique molecular identifiers. Each CDR3 protein is one row after TCRdb ran MiXCR on the 5' RACE reads. The sample has about 570,000 distinct CDR3 sequences, just under 10% seen once. As for this clonotype: Its target is not known.

Germline loops: CDR1 LGHDT, CDR2 YNNKEL (reference sequence). V lost 4 bases and J lost 6; bases outside the gene matches: 6. The CDR3 consists of 16 residues. Study-level points and caveats: Whereas memory repertoires showed no such difference, abundant cord blood beta clonotypes carried fewer insertions. Shared out-of-frame alpha sequences (those common to twins) showed excess low generation probability.

A further study also used this sample, focusing on yellow fever vaccine responses in identical twins.

The chain carries TRBV3-1 and TRBJ2-5, with TRBD2 identical over 15 bases. Sample: PBMCs. This TCR was sampled from a woman between 18 and 30 years old in good health. The CDR3 sequence: CASSPRTSGGAKTQYF. In DNA, the CDR3 is TGTGCCAGCAGCCCGCGGACTAGCGGGGGGGCGAAGACCCAGTACTTC.